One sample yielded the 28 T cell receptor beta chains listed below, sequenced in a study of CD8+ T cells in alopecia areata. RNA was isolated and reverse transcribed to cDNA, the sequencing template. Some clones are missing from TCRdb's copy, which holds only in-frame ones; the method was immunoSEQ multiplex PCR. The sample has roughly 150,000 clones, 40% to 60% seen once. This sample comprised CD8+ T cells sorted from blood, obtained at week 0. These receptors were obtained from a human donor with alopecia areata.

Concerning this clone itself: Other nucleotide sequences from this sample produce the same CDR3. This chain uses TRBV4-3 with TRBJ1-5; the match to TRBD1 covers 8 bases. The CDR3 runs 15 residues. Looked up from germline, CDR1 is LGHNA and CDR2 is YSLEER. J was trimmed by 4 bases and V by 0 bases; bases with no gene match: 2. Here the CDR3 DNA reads TGCGCCAGCAGCCAAGACAGGGGGCCTAATCAGCCCCAGCATTTT. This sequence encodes CASSQDRGPNQPQHF.

The DNA for the CDR3 is TGTGCCAGCAGCCCTTCTGCGGGGGGGAACATTCAGTACTTC. Translation gives CASSPSAGGNIQYF. The genes are TRBV7-2 and TRBJ2-4, with TRBD2 identical over 9 bases. The germline gives CDR1 SGHTA, CDR2 FQGNSA. This CDR3 is 14 amino acids long. Trimming at V came to 5 bases and at J to 7 bases, leaving 6 bases not matched to a gene.

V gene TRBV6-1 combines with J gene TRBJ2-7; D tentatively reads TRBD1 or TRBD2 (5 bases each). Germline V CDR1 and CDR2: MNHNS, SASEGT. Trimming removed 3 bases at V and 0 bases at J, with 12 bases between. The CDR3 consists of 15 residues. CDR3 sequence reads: CASSDPGTVSYEQYF. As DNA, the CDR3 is TGTGCCAGCAGTGACCCCGGGACGGTCTCCTACGAGCAGTACTTC.

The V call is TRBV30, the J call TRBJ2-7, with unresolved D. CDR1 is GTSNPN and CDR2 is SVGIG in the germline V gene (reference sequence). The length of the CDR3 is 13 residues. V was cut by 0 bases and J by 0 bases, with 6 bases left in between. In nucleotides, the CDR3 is TGTGCCTGGAGTGTAGCCCTCTCCTACGAGCAGTACTTC. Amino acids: CAWSVALSYEQYF.

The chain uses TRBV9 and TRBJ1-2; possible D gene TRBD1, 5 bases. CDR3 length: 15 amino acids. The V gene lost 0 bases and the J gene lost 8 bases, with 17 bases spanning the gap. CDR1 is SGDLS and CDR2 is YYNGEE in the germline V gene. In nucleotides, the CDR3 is TGTGCCAGCAGCGTAGGGCGGGACGTAAGGGGAGGCTACACCTTC. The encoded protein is CASSVGRDVRGGYTF.

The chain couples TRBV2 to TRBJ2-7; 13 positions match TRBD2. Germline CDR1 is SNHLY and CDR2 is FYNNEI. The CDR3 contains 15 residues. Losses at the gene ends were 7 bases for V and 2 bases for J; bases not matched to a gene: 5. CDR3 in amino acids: CASNPGTSGTYEQYF. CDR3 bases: TGTGCCAGCAACCCTGGGACTAGCGGGACCTACGAGCAGTACTTC. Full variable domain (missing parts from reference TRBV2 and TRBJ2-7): EPEVTQTPSHQVTQMGQEVILRCVPISNHLYFYWYRQILGQKVEFLVSFYNNEISEKSEIFDDQFSVERPDGSNFTLKIRSTKLEDSAMYFCASNPGTSGTYEQYFGPGTRLTVT.

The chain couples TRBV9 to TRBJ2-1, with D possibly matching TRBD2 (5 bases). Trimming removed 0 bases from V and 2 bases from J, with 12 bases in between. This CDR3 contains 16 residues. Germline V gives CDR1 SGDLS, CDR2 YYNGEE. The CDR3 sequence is CASSVDGGSPYNEQFF. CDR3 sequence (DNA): TGTGCCAGCAGCGTAGATGGCGGGTCTCCCTACAATGAGCAGTTCTTC.

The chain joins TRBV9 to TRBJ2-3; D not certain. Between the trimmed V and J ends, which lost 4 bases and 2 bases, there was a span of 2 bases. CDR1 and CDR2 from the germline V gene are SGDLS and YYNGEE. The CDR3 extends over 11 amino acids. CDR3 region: CASSSTDTQYF. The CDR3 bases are TGTGCCAGCAGCTCCACAGATACGCAGTATTTT.

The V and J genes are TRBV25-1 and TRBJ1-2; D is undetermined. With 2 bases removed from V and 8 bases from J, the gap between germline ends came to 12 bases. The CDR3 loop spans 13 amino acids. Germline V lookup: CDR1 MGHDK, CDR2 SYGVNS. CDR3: CASSEPDMGGYTF. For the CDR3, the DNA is TGTGCCAGCAGTGAACCCGACATGGGGGGCTACACCTTC.

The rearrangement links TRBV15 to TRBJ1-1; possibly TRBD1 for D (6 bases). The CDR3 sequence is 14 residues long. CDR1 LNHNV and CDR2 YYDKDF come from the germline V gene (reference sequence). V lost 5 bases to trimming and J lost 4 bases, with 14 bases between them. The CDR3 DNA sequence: TGTGCCACCAGCGTCAGGGGTATGGGCACTGAAGCTTTCTTT. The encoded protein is CATSVRGMGTEAFF.

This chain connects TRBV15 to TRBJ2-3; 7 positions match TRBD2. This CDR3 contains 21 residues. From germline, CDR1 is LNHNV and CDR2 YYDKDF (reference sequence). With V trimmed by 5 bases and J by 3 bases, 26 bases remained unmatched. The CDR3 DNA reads TGTGCCACCAGCCGACTAGCTCCCCCGGTACTAGCGAGGGAGAGAACAGATACGCAGTATTTT. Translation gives CATSRLAPPVLARERTDTQYF.

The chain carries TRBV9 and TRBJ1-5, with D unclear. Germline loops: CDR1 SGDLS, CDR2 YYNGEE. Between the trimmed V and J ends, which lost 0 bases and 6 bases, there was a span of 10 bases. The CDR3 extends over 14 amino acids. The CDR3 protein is CASSVGAGPQPQHF. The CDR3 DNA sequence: TGTGCCAGCAGCGTAGGGGCAGGACCTCAGCCCCAGCATTTT.

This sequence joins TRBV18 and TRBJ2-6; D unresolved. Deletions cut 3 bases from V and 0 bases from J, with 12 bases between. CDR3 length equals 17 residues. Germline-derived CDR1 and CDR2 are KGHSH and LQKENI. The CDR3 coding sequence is TGTGCCAGCTCACCCTCCACCCGAATCTCTGGGGCCAACGTCCTGACTTTC. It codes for CASSPSTRISGANVLTF.

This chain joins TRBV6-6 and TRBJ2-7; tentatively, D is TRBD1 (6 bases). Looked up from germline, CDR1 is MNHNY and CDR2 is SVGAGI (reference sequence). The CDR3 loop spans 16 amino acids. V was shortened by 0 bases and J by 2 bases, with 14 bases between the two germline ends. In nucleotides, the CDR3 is TGTGCCAGCAGTTACTCGCATTCCGGACAGACCTACGAGCAGTACTTC. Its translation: CASSYSHSGQTYEQYF.

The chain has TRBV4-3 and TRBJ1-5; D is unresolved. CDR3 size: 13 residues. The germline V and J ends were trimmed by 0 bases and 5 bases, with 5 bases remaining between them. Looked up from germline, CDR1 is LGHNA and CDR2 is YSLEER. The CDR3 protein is CASSQDRYQPQHF. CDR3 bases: TGCGCCAGCAGCCAAGATAGATATCAGCCCCAGCATTTT.

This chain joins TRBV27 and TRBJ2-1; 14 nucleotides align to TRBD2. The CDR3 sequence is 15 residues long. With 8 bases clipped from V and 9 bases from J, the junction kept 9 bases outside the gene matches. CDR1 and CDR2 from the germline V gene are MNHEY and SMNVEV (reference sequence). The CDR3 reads CASLTSGGALSEQFF. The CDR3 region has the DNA TGTGCCAGCCTGACTAGCGGGGGGGCATTAAGTGAGCAGTTCTTC.

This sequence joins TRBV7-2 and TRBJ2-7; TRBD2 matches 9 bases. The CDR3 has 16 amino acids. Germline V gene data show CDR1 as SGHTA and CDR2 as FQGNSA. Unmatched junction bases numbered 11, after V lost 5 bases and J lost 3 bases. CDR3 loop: CASSRGRGYSVYEQYF. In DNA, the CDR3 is TGTGCCAGCAGCCGCGGGAGGGGTTATTCTGTCTACGAGCAGTACTTC.

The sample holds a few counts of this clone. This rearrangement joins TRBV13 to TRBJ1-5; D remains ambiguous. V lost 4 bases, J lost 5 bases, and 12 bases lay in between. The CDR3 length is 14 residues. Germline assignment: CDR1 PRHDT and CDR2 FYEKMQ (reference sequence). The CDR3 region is CASSSRALDQPQHF. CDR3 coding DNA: TGTGCCAGCAGCTCAAGGGCCCTTGATCAGCCCCAGCATTTT.

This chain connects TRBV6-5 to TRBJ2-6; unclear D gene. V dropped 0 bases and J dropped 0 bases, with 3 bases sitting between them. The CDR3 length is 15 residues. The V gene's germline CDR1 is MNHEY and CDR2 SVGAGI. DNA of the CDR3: TGTGCCAGCAGTTACTCAGGCTCTGGGGCCAACGTCCTGACTTTC. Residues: CASSYSGSGANVLTF.

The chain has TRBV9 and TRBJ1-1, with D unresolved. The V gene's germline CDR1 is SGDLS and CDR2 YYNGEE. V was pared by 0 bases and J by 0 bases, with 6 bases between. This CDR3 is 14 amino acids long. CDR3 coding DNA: TGTGCCAGCAGCGTAGCTTCGGTGAACACTGAAGCTTTCTTT. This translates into CASSVASVNTEAFF.

CDR3 nucleotides: TGTGCCAGCAGCGCCCCCCGGAGAACTAGCCCAGGCACAGATACGCAGTATTTT. It yields the protein CASSAPRRTSPGTDTQYF. The chain is built from TRBV9 and TRBJ2-3; a weak D match, TRBD2 (6 bases). In germline, CDR1 is SGDLS, CDR2 YYNGEE. The V gene lost 3 bases and the J gene lost 1 base, with 21 bases spanning the gap. The CDR3 contains 18 residues.

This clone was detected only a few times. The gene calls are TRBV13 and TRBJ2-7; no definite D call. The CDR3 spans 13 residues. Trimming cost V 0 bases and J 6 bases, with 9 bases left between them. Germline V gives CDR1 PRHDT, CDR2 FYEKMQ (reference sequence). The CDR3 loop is CASSLGWGREQYF. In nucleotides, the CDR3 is TGTGCCAGCAGCTTAGGCTGGGGTCGCGAGCAGTACTTC.

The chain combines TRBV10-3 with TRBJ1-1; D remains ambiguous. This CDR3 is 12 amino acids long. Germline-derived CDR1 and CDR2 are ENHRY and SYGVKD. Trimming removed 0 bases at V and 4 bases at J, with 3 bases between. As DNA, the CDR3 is TGTGCCATCAGTGAGTCGCCCACTGAAGCTTTCTTT. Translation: CAISESPTEAFF.

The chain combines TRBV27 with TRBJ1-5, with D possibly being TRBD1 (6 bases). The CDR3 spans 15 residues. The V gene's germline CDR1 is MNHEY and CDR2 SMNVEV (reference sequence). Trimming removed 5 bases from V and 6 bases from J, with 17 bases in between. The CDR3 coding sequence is TGTGCCAGCAGTAGCCCCGGGTCAGGGGTTCAGCCCCAGCATTTT. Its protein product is CASSSPGSGVQPQHF.

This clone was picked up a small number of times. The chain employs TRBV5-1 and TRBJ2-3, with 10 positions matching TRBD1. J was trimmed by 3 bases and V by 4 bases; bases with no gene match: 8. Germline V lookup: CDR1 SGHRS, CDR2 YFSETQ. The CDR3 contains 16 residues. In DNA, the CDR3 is TGCGCCAGCAGCCCGAAGACAGGGGGCGCGACAGATACGCAGTATTTT. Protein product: CASSPKTGGATDTQYF.

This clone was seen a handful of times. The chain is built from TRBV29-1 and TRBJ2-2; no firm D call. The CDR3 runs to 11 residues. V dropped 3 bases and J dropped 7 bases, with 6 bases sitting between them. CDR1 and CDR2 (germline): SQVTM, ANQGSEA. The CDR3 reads CSVDMVGELFF. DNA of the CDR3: TGCAGCGTTGACATGGTCGGGGAGCTGTTTTTT.

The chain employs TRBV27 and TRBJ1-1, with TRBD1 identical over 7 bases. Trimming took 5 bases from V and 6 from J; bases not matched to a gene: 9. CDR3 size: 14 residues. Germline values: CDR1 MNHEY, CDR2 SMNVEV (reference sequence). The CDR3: CASSLIQGYAEAFF. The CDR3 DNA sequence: TGTGCCAGCAGTCTGATACAGGGGTATGCTGAAGCTTTCTTT.

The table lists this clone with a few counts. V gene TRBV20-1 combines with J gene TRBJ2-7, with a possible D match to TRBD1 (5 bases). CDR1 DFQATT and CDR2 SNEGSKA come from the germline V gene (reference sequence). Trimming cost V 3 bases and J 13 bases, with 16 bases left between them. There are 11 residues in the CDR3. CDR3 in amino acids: CSARGQGDYYF. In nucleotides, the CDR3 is TGCAGTGCTAGGGGGCAGGGCGATTATTACTTC.